What follows are 30 T cell receptor beta chains derived from one specimen sequenced in a study of prognosis after radiotherapy for stage I lung cancer. Starting from genomic DNA, TCR beta CDR3 was amplified through two-round multiplex PCR. Primers were specific to each TRBV and TRBJ gene in first-round PCR. TCRdb processed the multiplex PCR reads anew with MiXCR; each CDR3 protein has one entry. This sample has about 36,000 distinct CDR3 sequences, with around 30% found just once. The material sequenced was PBMCs, taken before or after stereotactic body radiation therapy (not recorded which). These TCRs come from a donor of 50 years or more with non-small cell lung cancer.

This clonotype was recorded many times. CDR3 sequence: CASSRSATNEKLFF. Here the CDR3 DNA reads TGCGCCAGCAGCCGCAGCGCAACTAATGAAAAACTGTTTTTT. This chain uses TRBV4-1 with TRBJ1-4; D is ambiguous. V lost 4 bases and J 0 bases, leaving 6 bases between the germline ends. This CDR3 is built from 14 residues. Germline V gene sequence: CDR1 MGHRA, CDR2 YSYEKL.

This clonotype was seen a few times. Just one base apart from a much larger clone, this may be a read error. The chain employs TRBV4-1 and TRBJ1-4; no clear D gene. This CDR3 spans 14 amino acids. The germline CDR1 and CDR2 sequences are MGHRA and YSYEKL. Written as DNA, the CDR3 is TGCGCCAGCAGCCAAGGGGAGGGCATTGAAAAACTGCTTTTT. Encoded protein: CASSQGEGIEKLLF.

The genes are TRBV19 and TRBJ2-2; TRBD2 might be the D (7 bases). In germline, CDR1 is LNHDA, CDR2 SQIVND (reference sequence). V was pared by 3 bases and J by 4 bases, with 15 bases between. The CDR3 runs 16 residues. CDR3 loop: CASSIIRGGGTGELFF. The CDR3 bases are TGTGCCAGTAGTATTATAAGGGGAGGGGGCACCGGGGAGCTGTTTTTT. The full variable domain, in which reference TRBV19 and TRBJ2-2 provide the parts outside the CDR3, is DGGITQSPKYLFRKEGQNVTLSCEQNLNHDAMYWYRQDPGQGLRLIYYSQIVNDFQKGDIAEGYSVSREKKESFPLTVTSAQKNPTAFYLCASSIIRGGGTGELFFGEGSRLTVL.

In its sample, this clonotype was seen many times. The rearrangement links TRBV7-2 to TRBJ2-5; D could derive from TRBD1 or TRBD2 (6 bases each). Looked up from germline, CDR1 is SGHTA and CDR2 is FQGNSA. The CDR3 runs to 15 residues. The V end lost 7 bases, the J end lost 5 bases, and 20 bases lay between the germline ends. This CDR3 is CASNQRGGTGETQYF. In DNA, the CDR3 is TGTGCCAGCAACCAGAGAGGGGGGACGGGGGAGACCCAGTACTTC.

This clonotype occurred a few times. V and J are TRBV20-1 and TRBJ1-2; D unresolved. The V gene lost 8 bases and the J gene lost 4 bases, with 11 bases spanning the gap. CDR1 and CDR2 (germline): DFQATT, SNEGSKA (reference sequence). CDR3 size: 11 residues. CDR3 DNA sequence: TGCAGTTCCCCCAGGTGCTATGGCTACACCTTC. It codes for CSSPRCYGYTF.

V gene TRBV6-1 combines with J gene TRBJ1-2; 7 positions match TRBD1. CDR1 MNHNS and CDR2 SASEGT come from the germline V gene. This CDR3 comprises 12 residues. After removal of 8 bases from V and 3 bases from J, the junction contained 3 bases not matched to a gene. The CDR3 bases are TGTGCCAGCCGGGACAGCTACTATGGCTACACCTTC. It yields the protein CASRDSYYGYTF.

Turning to this clonotype: With only one base between it and a far larger clone, this is likely a read error. J is TRBJ2-1 and V is TRBV7-9; D might be TRBD1 (6 bases). The CDR3 contains 14 residues. Germline-derived CDR1 and CDR2 are SEHNR and FQNEAQ (reference sequence). V was trimmed by 8 bases and J by 6 bases, leaving 17 bases between them. CDR3 DNA: TGTGCCAGCGGAAAGTACAGGGCGACCAATGAGCAGTTCTTC. As protein: CASGKYRATNEQFF.

The rearrangement links TRBV7-9 to TRBJ2-3; 8 nucleotides line up with TRBD1. CDR1 is SEHNR and CDR2 is FQNEAQ in the germline V gene (reference sequence). The V and J ends lost 5 bases and 2 bases, in that order; junction bases with no gene match: 9. The CDR3 contains 16 residues. The CDR3 nucleotides read TGTGCCAGCAGCACAGGGGGGCTAAGAACCACAGATACGCAGTATTTT. It is translated as CASSTGGLRTTDTQYF. The full variable domain, with the rest looked up from reference TRBV7-9 and TRBJ2-3, is DTGVSQNPRHKITKRGQNVTFRCDPISEHNRLYWYRQTLGQGPEFLTYFQNEAQLEKSRLLSDRFSAERPKGSFSTLEIQRTEQGDSAMYLCASSTGGLRTTDTQYFGPGTRLTVL.

The sample holds many counts of this clonotype. CDR3 sequence reads: CSARGAAGRGDTEAFF. The CDR3 nucleotides are TGCAGTGCTAGAGGGGCGGCAGGGCGAGGGGACACTGAAGCTTTCTTT. This rearrangement joins TRBV20-1 to TRBJ1-1; D possibly corresponds to TRBD1 (5 bases). CDR1 and CDR2 (germline): DFQATT, SNEGSKA (reference sequence). The CDR3 sequence is 16 residues long. Trimming took 1 base from V and 3 from J, leaving 18 bases between them.

This clonotype came up many times. This chain connects TRBV18 to TRBJ2-6; D perhaps matches TRBD2 (5 bases). V was trimmed by 5 bases and J by 2 bases, leaving 10 bases between them. Per the germline V gene, CDR1 is KGHSH and CDR2 is LQKENI. CDR3 size: 15 residues. This chain's CDR3 is CASSAGSAGANVLTF. In nucleotides, the CDR3 is TGTGCCAGCTCAGCGGGTAGTGCTGGGGCCAACGTCCTGACTTTC.

This clonotype was detected many times. The CDR3 bases are TGCGCCAGCAGCTCAATGGGAACCGGAGAGACCCAGTACTTC. It codes for CASSSMGTGETQYF. V and J are TRBV5-1 and TRBJ2-5, with no clear D. Germline V gene sequence: CDR1 SGHRS, CDR2 YFSETQ. There are 14 residues in the CDR3. Trimming removed 3 bases from V and 4 bases from J, with 13 bases in between.

Regarding this clonotype: A read error may account for a junction end that differs from germline. This sequence joins TRBV11-3 and TRBJ2-7, with D perhaps given as TRBD1 or TRBD2 (5 bases each). The germline gives CDR1 SGHNT, CDR2 YENEEA. This CDR3 has 13 residues. CDR3 sequence (DNA): TGTGCCAGCAGCTCCTGGACCCAGCGGACAAAGCACTTC. Translated, it gives CASSSWTQRTKHF.

This clonotype was picked up many times. The chain is built from TRBV11-2 and TRBJ1-1, with D unclear. The germline V gene has CDR1 SGHAT and CDR2 FQNNGV. Trimming removed 1 base from V and 1 base from J, with 7 bases in between. This CDR3 has 14 amino acids. The CDR3 sequence: CASSLGFKNTEAFF. In DNA form, the CDR3 reads TGTGCCAGCAGCTTAGGTTTTAAGAACACTGAAGCTTTCTTT.

The genes are TRBV30 and TRBJ2-5, with a possible D match to TRBD1 (5 bases). The germline gives CDR1 GTSNPN, CDR2 SVGIG (reference sequence). This CDR3 is built from 12 residues. The ends were cut back, 4 bases at V and 2 bases at J, with 8 bases in the middle. Here the CDR3 DNA reads TGTGCCTGGACCTCAGGGCAAGAGACCCAGTACTTC. It encodes CAWTSGQETQYF.

This clonotype was recorded only once. This CDR3 is CSSAPGQGLNYGYTF. The CDR3 DNA is TGCAGTTCCGCTCCGGGACAGGGACTTAACTATGGCTACACCTTC. The rearrangement joins TRBV20-1 to TRBJ1-2; TRBD1 aligns across 9 bases. CDR3 length equals 15 residues. Looked up from germline, CDR1 is DFQATT and CDR2 is SNEGSKA (reference sequence). The J segment lost 1 base and the V segment lost 8 bases, leaving 11 bases of the junction unmatched.

The V gene is TRBV5-4, the J gene TRBJ2-3; no definite D call. Germline V gene lookup returns CDR1 SGHNT and CDR2 YYREEE (reference sequence). This CDR3 has 14 residues. V was shortened by 0 bases and J by 0 bases, with 5 bases between the two germline ends. CDR3 in DNA: TGTGCCAGCAGCTTGGGGGCAAGCACAGATACGCAGTATTTT. Encoded protein: CASSLGASTDTQYF. Full variable domain (missing parts from reference TRBV5-4 and TRBJ2-3): ETGVTQSPTHLIKTRGQQVTLRCSSQSGHNTVSWYQQALGQGPQFIFQYYREEENGRGNFPPRFSGLQFPNYSSELNVNALELDDSALYLCASSLGASTDTQYFGPGTRLTVL.

On this clonotype: The missing conserved phenylalanine or tryptophan at the end of this CDR3 makes a read error likely. The rearrangement joins TRBV6-1 to TRBJ2-1; 8 positions agree with TRBD2. There are 13 residues in the CDR3. Looked up from germline, CDR1 is MNHNS and CDR2 is SASEGT. V trimming: 6 bases; J trimming: 6 bases; junction bases outside the gene matches: 4. CDR3 bases: TGTGCCAGCAGAACTAGCGGATCCAATGAGCAGTTCTTA. This translates into CASRTSGSNEQFL.

The table lists this clonotype with many counts. This sequence joins TRBV2 and TRBJ1-2; D is ambiguous. The V end was cut by 7 bases, the J end by 7 bases, with 13 bases between. The germline V gene encodes CDR1 SNHLY and CDR2 FYNNEI. The CDR3 contains 12 residues. In nucleotides, the CDR3 is TGTGCCAGCACACCCAACCCTCCTGGCTACACCTTC. This gives the protein CASTPNPPGYTF.

This clonotype was seen many times. The chain links TRBV7-9 to TRBJ2-3; D gene uncertain. The length of the CDR3 is 12 residues. CDR1 and CDR2 from the germline V gene are SEHNR and FQNEAQ (reference sequence). The germline V and J ends were trimmed by 1 base and 7 bases, with 6 bases remaining between them. This CDR3 reads CASSLGVNTQYF. The CDR3 coding sequence is TGTGCCAGCAGCTTAGGGGTAAATACGCAGTATTTT. The full variable domain, with the rest looked up from reference TRBV7-9 and TRBJ2-3, is DTGVSQNPRHKITKRGQNVTFRCDPISEHNRLYWYRQTLGQGPEFLTYFQNEAQLEKSRLLSDRFSAERPKGSFSTLEIQRTEQGDSAMYLCASSLGVNTQYFGPGTRLTVL.

The rearrangement joins TRBV12-3 or TRBV12-4 to TRBJ2-5, with D perhaps matching TRBD1 (6 bases). The CDR3 has 14 amino acids. V lost 2 bases to trimming and J lost 5 bases, with 12 bases between them. As DNA, the CDR3 is TGTGCCAGCAGTTTATCGGCAGGGGCGGAGACCCAGTACTTC. Its protein is CASSLSAGAETQYF.

This clonotype was counted many times. The chain links TRBV4-2 to TRBJ2-3; 8 bases align to TRBD2. There are 15 residues in the CDR3. The V segment lost 5 bases and the J segment 0 bases; nucleotides outside the gene matches: 4. Germline V CDR1 and CDR2: LGHNA, YNFKEQ. The CDR3 DNA follows: TGTGCCAGCAGCAAATCGGGGGGGAGCACAGATACGCAGTATTTT. Translating it yields CASSKSGGSTDTQYF.

This clonotype was recorded many times. The chain couples TRBV20-1 to TRBJ2-1, with TRBD2 matching over 9 bases. CDR3 size: 15 residues. CDR1 and CDR2 (germline): DFQATT, SNEGSKA (reference sequence). V dropped 1 base and J dropped 4; count of bases not matched to a gene: 5. The CDR3 region has the DNA TGCAGTGCTAGAGCGGGCGGGGGGGCATACAATGAGCAGTTCTTC. This translates into CSARAGGGAYNEQFF.

A few counts support this clonotype. The rearrangement uses TRBV28 and TRBJ2-3; D is uncertain. CDR3 length: 15 residues. The germline gives CDR1 MDHEN, CDR2 SYDVKM. V lost 4 bases to trimming and J lost 4 bases, with 15 bases between them. The CDR3 nucleotides are TGTGCCAGCAGTTCCACTCGAGGTCGGTCAGATACGCAGTATTTT. Translated: CASSSTRGRSDTQYF.

This clonotype was seen at least ten times. The CDR3 sequence: CASSVRYEQYF. CDR3 nucleotides: TGTGCCAGCAGTGTTAGGTACGAGCAGTACTTC. The chain joins TRBV2 to TRBJ2-7; D is unclear. CDR1 is SNHLY and CDR2 is FYNNEI in the germline V gene. The V end was cut by 4 bases, the J end by 4 bases, with 5 bases between. The CDR3 spans 11 residues. The entire variable domain, with the rest obtained from reference TRBV2 and TRBJ2-7, is as follows: EPEVTQTPSHQVTQMGQEVILRCVPISNHLYFYWYRQILGQKVEFLVSFYNNEISEKSEIFDDQFSVERPDGSNFTLKIRSTKLEDSAMYFCASSVRYEQYFGPGTRLTVT.

The rearrangement uses TRBV7-2 and TRBJ1-2; perhaps TRBD1 as D (6 bases). The CDR3 totals 16 residues. The germline gives CDR1 SGHTA, CDR2 FQGNSA. V was shortened by 5 bases and J by 3 bases, with 19 bases between the two germline ends. For the CDR3, the DNA is TGTGCCAGCAGCCCAAAGGGAGGGGGGCGCGACTATGGCTACACCTTC. As protein: CASSPKGGGRDYGYTF.

This clonotype was detected ten times or more. This sequence joins TRBV6-2 or TRBV6-3 and TRBJ2-1; 7 nucleotides align to TRBD1. CDR1 MNHEY and CDR2 SVGEGT come from the germline V gene. After removal of 6 bases from V and 4 bases from J, the junction contained 9 bases not matched to a gene. CDR3 length: 15 residues. The CDR3 reads CASRALVGQYNEQFF. The CDR3 DNA reads as TGTGCCAGCAGGGCTCTAGTGGGACAGTACAATGAGCAGTTCTTC.

This clonotype was observed many times. The genes are TRBV5-1 and TRBJ2-7; D unclear. V lost 2 bases and J 0 bases, leaving 9 bases between the germline ends. The CDR3 totals 14 residues. CDR1 SGHRS and CDR2 YFSETQ come from the germline V gene. The CDR3 sequence is CASSLTVSSYEQYF. CDR3 DNA: TGCGCCAGCAGCTTAACCGTTAGCTCCTACGAGCAGTACTTC.

Regarding this clonotype: This sequence is one base from a far larger clone and is likely a read error. V and J are TRBV6-5 and TRBJ2-2, with D perhaps being TRBD1 or TRBD2 (7 bases each). Germline assignment: CDR1 MNHEY and CDR2 SVGAGI. The V gene lost 5 bases and the J gene lost 7 bases, with 20 bases spanning the gap. The CDR3 extends over 16 amino acids. The chain's CDR3 is CASSDREGVGRGELFF. For the CDR3, the DNA is TGTGCCAGCAGTGACAGGGAGGGGGTAGGTCGCGGGGAGCTGTTTTTT.

This clonotype came up many times. The gene calls are TRBV28 and TRBJ2-2; no clear D gene. Germline lookup yields CDR1 MDHEN and CDR2 SYDVKM. The CDR3 loop spans 15 amino acids. The ends were cut back, 6 bases at V and 0 bases at J, with 11 bases in the middle. This chain's CDR3 is CASSRYVTNTGELFF. CDR3 nucleotide sequence: TGTGCCAGCAGCCGCTATGTAACGAACACCGGGGAGCTGTTTTTT.

This clonotype was counted only a few times. This chain uses TRBV5-6 with TRBJ1-1; 8 bases are a match to TRBD1. This CDR3 has 14 residues. Germline V gene sequence: CDR1 SGHDT, CDR2 YYEEEE. The J segment lost 3 bases and the V segment lost 5 bases, leaving 6 bases of the junction unmatched. Here the CDR3 DNA reads TGTGCCAGCAGTTCCAGGGGGCGGGACACTGAAGCTTTCTTT. It yields the protein CASSSRGRDTEAFF.